Listed below are T cell receptor beta chains from one sample, sequenced in a study of T cell responses to AZD1222 COVID-19 vaccine. Only in-frame clones appear in the TCRdb table, and some are missing; sequencing was by immunoSEQ multiplex PCR. The repertoire holds more than 90,000 clones, with 70% to 90% as singletons. The material sequenced was peripheral blood, taken 28 days after the second AZD1222 dose. The receptors shown here come from an adult who received the AZD1222 COVID-19 vaccine. The CDR3 runs from the conserved cysteine through the conserved F or W. Each record gives: J gene, clone size, D gene, V gene, CDR3 protein, CDR3 DNA. The D gene is left open where the match is weak. Expanded clones are given a class, and other clones once, few, many or no size at all.

>TRBJ1-2|-|-|TRBV6-4
CASSIRLGYGYTF
TGTGCCAGCAGTATTCGTCTTGGGTATGGCTACACCTTC
>TRBJ2-6|-|-|TRBV6-2/TRBV6-3
CASSPMSGGATGANVLTF
TGTGCCAGCAGCCCTATGAGTGGGGGCGCCACTGGGGCCAACGTCCTGACTTTC
>TRBJ2-1|-|TRBD2|TRBV14
CASSETSGAYNEQFF
TGTGCCAGCAGCGAGACTAGCGGAGCCTACAATGAGCAGTTCTTC
>TRBJ2-4|-|TRBD2|TRBV2
CASSILAGGADIQYF
TGTGCCAGCAGTATTTTAGCGGGGGGAGCGGACATTCAGTACTTC
>TRBJ1-2|-|TRBD1|TRBV7-2
CASSPLGDRQHYTF
TGTGCCAGCAGCCCCCTGGGGGACAGGCAACACTACACCTTC
>TRBJ1-4|-|-|TRBV11-2
CASSLREWYGNEKLFF
TGTGCCAGCAGCTTAAGGGAGTGGTATGGTAATGAAAAACTGTTTTTT
>TRBJ2-3|-|TRBD2|TRBV9
CASSPRLAGVLDTQYF
TGTGCCAGCAGCCCACGACTAGCGGGAGTCTTAGATACGCAGTATTTT
>TRBJ1-5|-|-|TRBV6-2/TRBV6-3
CASSPTGMRPQHF
TGTGCCAGCAGTCCCACCGGGATGCGGCCCCAGCATTTT
>TRBJ2-7|-|TRBD1|TRBV24-1
CATSDSRAGTGGLYEQYF
TGTGCCACCAGTGATTCTCGGGCCGGGACAGGGGGACTGTACGAGCAGTACTTC
>TRBJ2-3|-|TRBD2|TRBV4-2
CASSQASGETDTQYF
TGTGCCAGCAGCCAAGCTAGCGGGGAAACAGATACGCAGTATTTT
>TRBJ1-2|-|-|TRBV7-3
CASSLDREDRYTF
TGTGCCAGCAGCTTGGACCGAGAGGATCGCTACACCTTC
>TRBJ2-1|-|TRBD2|TRBV28
CASSPWTSGYPSYNEQFF
TGTGCCAGCAGTCCCTGGACTAGCGGATATCCCTCCTACAATGAGCAGTTCTTC
>TRBJ2-7|few|TRBD2|TRBV6-5
CASSVRLAGSYEQYF
TGTGCCAGCAGCGTGAGACTAGCGGGCTCCTACGAGCAGTACTTC
>TRBJ2-7|once|-|TRBV5-6
CASSVRDIGDEQYF
TGTGCCAGCAGCGTCCGGGACATCGGAGACGAGCAGTACTTC
>TRBJ1-2|-|TRBD1|TRBV6-5
CASSSPGQGGNYGYTF
TGTGCCAGCAGTTCTCCGGGACAGGGAGGGAACTATGGCTACACCTTC
>TRBJ2-3|few|-|TRBV3-1/TRBV3-2
CASSQRQGLTSTSYTDTQYF
TGTGCCAGCAGCCAACGGCAGGGGCTGACTAGCACTTCGTACACAGATACGCAGTATTTT
>TRBJ2-3|-|-|TRBV4-1
CASSPTNWGRSGTDTQYF
TGCGCCAGCAGCCCCACGAATTGGGGGAGGAGCGGAACAGATACGCAGTATTTT
>TRBJ2-7|-|TRBD1|TRBV10-3
CAIKGQGAYEQYF
TGTGCCATCAAGGGACAGGGGGCCTACGAGCAGTACTTC
>TRBJ2-5|-|TRBD1|TRBV11-3
CASSLEGQGRETQYF
TGTGCCAGCAGCTTAGAGGGACAGGGGAGAGAGACCCAGTACTTC
>TRBJ2-1|once|-|TRBV7-2
CASSLAGVREQFF
TGTGCCAGCAGCTTAGCGGGAGTAAGGGAGCAGTTCTTC
>TRBJ2-4|-|-|TRBV4-1
CASSQDMGNGKGKNIQYF
TGCGCCAGCAGCCAAGATATGGGCAACGGGAAGGGCAAAAACATTCAGTACTTC
>TRBJ2-2|-|TRBD2|TRBV6-2/TRBV6-3
CASSKSGRGTGELFF
TGTGCCAGCAGCAAAAGCGGGAGGGGTACCGGGGAGCTGTTTTTT
>TRBJ1-1|-|TRBD1|TRBV27
CASSPLYRDRGVTEAFF
TGTGCCAGCAGTCCTCTTTATCGAGACAGGGGGGTAACTGAAGCTTTCTTT
>TRBJ2-3|-|-|TRBV6-2/TRBV6-3
CASIPSGQADTQYF
TGTGCCAGCATCCCCAGTGGCCAGGCAGATACGCAGTATTTT
>TRBJ2-5|-|-|TRBV11-2
CASSARTAEVETQYF
TGTGCCAGCAGCGCCCGGACGGCCGAGGTGGAGACCCAGTACTTC
>TRBJ1-1|-|TRBD1|TRBV10-3
CAIADREGVNTEAFF
TGTGCCATCGCCGACAGGGAAGGGGTGAACACTGAAGCTTTCTTT
>TRBJ2-3|-|TRBD2|TRBV18
CASSRAGAGSDTQYF
TGTGCCAGCTCACGGGCGGGAGCCGGTTCAGATACGCAGTATTTT